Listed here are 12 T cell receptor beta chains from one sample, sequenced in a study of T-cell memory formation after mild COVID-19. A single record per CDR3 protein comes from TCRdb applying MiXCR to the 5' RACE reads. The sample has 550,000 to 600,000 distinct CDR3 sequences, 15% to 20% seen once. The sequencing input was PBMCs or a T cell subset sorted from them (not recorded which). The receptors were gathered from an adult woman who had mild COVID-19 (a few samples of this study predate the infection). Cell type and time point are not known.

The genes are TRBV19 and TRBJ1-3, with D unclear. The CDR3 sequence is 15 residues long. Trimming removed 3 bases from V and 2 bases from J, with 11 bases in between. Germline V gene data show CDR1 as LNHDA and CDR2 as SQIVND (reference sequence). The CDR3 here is CASSIGEDTGNTIYF. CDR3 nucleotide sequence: TGTGCCAGTAGTATTGGGGAAGATACTGGAAACACCATATATTTT.

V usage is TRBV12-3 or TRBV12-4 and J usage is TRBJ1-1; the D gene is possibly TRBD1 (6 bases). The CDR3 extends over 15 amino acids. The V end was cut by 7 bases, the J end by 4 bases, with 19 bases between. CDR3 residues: CASNQRAQGGTEAFF. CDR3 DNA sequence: TGTGCCAGCAACCAACGCGCACAGGGAGGCACTGAAGCTTTCTTT.

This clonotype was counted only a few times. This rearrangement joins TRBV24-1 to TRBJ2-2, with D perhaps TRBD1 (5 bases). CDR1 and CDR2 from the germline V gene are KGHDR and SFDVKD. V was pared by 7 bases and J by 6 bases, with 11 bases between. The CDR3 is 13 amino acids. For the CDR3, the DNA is TGTGCCACCAGGGGGCCGATTGCCGGGGAGCTGTTTTTT. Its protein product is CATRGPIAGELFF.

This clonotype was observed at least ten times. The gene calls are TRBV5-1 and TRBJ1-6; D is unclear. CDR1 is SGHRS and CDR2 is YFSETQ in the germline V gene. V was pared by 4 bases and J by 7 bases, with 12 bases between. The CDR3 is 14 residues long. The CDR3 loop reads CASSSEAQNSPLHF. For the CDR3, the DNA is TGCGCCAGCAGCAGTGAGGCTCAGAATTCACCCCTCCACTTT.

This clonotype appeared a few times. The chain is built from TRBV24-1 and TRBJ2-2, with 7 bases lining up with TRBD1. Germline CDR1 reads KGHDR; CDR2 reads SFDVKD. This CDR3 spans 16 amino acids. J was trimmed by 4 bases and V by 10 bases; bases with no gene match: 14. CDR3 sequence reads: CATESKTGEFTGELFF. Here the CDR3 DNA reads TGTGCCACGGAATCAAAAACAGGGGAGTTCACCGGGGAGCTGTTTTTT.

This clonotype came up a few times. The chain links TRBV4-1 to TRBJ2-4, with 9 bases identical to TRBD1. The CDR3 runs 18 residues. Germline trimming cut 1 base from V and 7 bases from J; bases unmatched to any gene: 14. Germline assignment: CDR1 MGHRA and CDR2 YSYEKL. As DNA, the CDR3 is TGCGCCAGCAGCCAAGTGACGCGCAAGACGGGGACAGGGAACATTCAGTACTTC. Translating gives CASSQVTRKTGTGNIQYF.

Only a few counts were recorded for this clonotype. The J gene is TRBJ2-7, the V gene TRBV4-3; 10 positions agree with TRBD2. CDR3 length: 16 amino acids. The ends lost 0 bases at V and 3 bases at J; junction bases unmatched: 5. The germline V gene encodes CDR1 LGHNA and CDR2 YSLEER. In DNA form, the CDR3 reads TGCGCCAGCAGCCAAGATAAGCTAGCGGGAGACTACGAGCAGTACTTC. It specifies CASSQDKLAGDYEQYF.

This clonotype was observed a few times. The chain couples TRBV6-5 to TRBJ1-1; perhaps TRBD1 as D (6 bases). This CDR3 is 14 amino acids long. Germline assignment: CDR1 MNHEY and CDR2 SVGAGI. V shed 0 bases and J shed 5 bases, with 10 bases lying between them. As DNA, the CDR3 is TGTGCCAGCAGTTACTCGGACAGATCAACTGAAGCTTTCTTT. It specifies CASSYSDRSTEAFF.

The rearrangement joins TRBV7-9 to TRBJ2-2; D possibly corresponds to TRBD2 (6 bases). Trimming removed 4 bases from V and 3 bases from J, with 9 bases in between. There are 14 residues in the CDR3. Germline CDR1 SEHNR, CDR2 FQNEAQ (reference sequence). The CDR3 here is CASSWDSHTGELFF. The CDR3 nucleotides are TGTGCCAGCAGCTGGGACTCCCACACCGGGGAGCTGTTTTTT.

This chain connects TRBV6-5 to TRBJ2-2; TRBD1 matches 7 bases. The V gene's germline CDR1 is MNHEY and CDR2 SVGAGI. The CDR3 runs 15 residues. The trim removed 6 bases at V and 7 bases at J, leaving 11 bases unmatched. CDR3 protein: CASRTEGGFSGELFF. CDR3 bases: TGTGCCAGCAGGACTGAAGGGGGCTTTAGCGGGGAGCTGTTTTTT.

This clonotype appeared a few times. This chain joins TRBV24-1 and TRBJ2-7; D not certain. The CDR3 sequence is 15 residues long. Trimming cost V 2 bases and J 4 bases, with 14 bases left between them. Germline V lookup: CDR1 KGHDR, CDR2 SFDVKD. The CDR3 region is CATSDSRSTGYEQYF. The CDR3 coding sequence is TGTGCCACCAGTGATTCTCGATCGACGGGTTACGAGCAGTACTTC.

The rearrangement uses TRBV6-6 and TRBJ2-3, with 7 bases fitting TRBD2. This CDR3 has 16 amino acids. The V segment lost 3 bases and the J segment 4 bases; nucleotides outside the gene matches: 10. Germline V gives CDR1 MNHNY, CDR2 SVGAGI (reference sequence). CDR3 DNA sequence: TGTGCCAGCAGTTATGGCTCGGGGAGGGAGGCAGATACGCAGTATTTT. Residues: CASSYGSGREADTQYF.